Each of the 29 T cell receptor beta chains below was sequenced from the same sample in a study of a mutant IDH1 vaccine in newly diagnosed glioma. Method: immunoSEQ multiplex PCR; TCRdb's copy keeps in-frame clones and lacks some. The sample records tens of thousands of clones, roughly 80% being singletons. These TCRs' antigens remain unknown. The time point here: week 35, safety follow-up. All doses held 300 ug of mutant IDH1 20-mer peptide, with topical imiquimod. The sequences come from PBMCs, collected from a glioma patient whose treatment included an IDH1 peptide vaccine. These receptors all stem from a man aged 30 to 39 with glioma.

The gene calls are TRBV29-1 and TRBJ1-1, with D maybe TRBD1 (5 bases). From germline, CDR1 is SQVTM and CDR2 ANQGSEA. Trimming removed 4 bases at V and 0 bases at J, with 9 bases between. The CDR3 totals 13 residues. In DNA form, the CDR3 reads TGCAGCGTTGTCCGGGGGATGAACACTGAAGCTTTCTTT. Translated: CSVVRGMNTEAFF.

This clone has a single count. J is TRBJ1-2 and V is TRBV5-1, with D possibly TRBD1 on 6 matching bases. Trimming shortened V by 0 bases and J by 4 bases, and 13 bases separated the two germline ends. The CDR3 is 15 amino acids. The germline gives CDR1 SGHRS, CDR2 YFSETQ. The CDR3 here is CASSLEGVSGYGYTF. In DNA form, the CDR3 reads TGCGCCAGCAGCTTGGAGGGGGTTTCAGGCTATGGCTACACCTTC. Combining the CDR3 with reference TRBV5-1 and TRBJ1-2 gives the whole variable domain KAGVTQTPRYLIKTRGQQVTLSCSPISGHRSVSWYQQTPGQGLQFLFEYFSETQRNKGNFPGRFSGRQFSNSRSEMNVSTLELGDSALYLCASSLEGVSGYGYTFGSGTRLTVV.

The chain joins TRBV5-5 to TRBJ1-2; possibly TRBD1 for D (5 bases). The CDR3 runs to 14 residues. Germline V gene data show CDR1 as SGHKS and CDR2 as YYEKEE (reference sequence). V lost 0 bases and J 1 base, leaving 7 bases between the germline ends. Here the CDR3 reads CASSLGQGNYGYTF. CDR3 nucleotides: TGTGCCAGCAGCTTGGGTCAGGGTAACTATGGCTACACCTTC.

This clone was picked up a small number of times. V gene TRBV29-1 combines with J gene TRBJ1-1, with D unresolved. The CDR3 has 12 residues. V gave up 5 bases and J gave up 2 bases, with 9 bases separating them. CDR1 is SQVTM, CDR2 ANQGSEA, per germline. In DNA, the CDR3 is TGCAGCGTTCGGTCGGATAACACTGAAGCTTTCTTT. Protein: CSVRSDNTEAFF. The full variable domain, in which reference TRBV29-1 and TRBJ1-1 provide the parts outside the CDR3, is SAVISQKPSRDICQRGTSLTIQCQVDSQVTMMFWYRQQPGQSLTLIATANQGSEATYESGFVIDKFPISRPNLTFSTLTVSNMSPEDSSIYLCSVRSDNTEAFFGQGTRLTVV.

The chain couples TRBV25-1 to TRBJ2-5; D remains unclear. Germline V gives CDR1 MGHDK, CDR2 SYGVNS. Trimming left V 3 bases short and J 1 base short, with 9 bases between. CDR3 length equals 14 residues. CDR3 DNA sequence: TGTGCCAGCAGTGATACCGTGACCCAAGAGACCCAGTACTTC. This translates into CASSDTVTQETQYF.

The genes are TRBV6-5 and TRBJ1-5; D unresolved. The ends were cut back, 5 bases at V and 3 bases at J, with 11 bases in the middle. This CDR3 contains 14 residues. The germline CDR1 and CDR2 sequences are MNHEY and SVGAGI. The CDR3 coding sequence is TGTGCCAGCAGTACACGACGGACCAATCAGCCCCAGCATTTT. Residues: CASSTRRTNQPQHF.

The DNA for the CDR3 is TGTGCCAGCAGCCCAGTAGTGAATGAGCAGTTCTTC. This encodes CASSPVVNEQFF. The rearrangement joins TRBV7-8 to TRBJ2-1; D is unresolved. Germline V gene sequence: CDR1 SGHVS, CDR2 FQNEAQ. Trimming shortened V by 5 bases and J by 7 bases, and 9 bases separated the two germline ends. The CDR3 contains 12 residues. The full variable domain, with the rest looked up from reference TRBV7-8 and TRBJ2-1, is GAGVSQSPRYKVAKRGQDVALRCDPISGHVSLFWYQQALGQGPEFLTYFQNEAQLDKSGLPSDRFFAERPEGSVSTLKIQRTQQEDSAVYLCASSPVVNEQFFGPGTRLTVL.

The rearrangement joins TRBV9 to TRBJ2-7; D gene unclear. Germline CDR1 SGDLS, CDR2 YYNGEE. Trimming shortened V by 0 bases and J by 3 bases, and 13 bases separated the two germline ends. The CDR3 has 15 residues. DNA of the CDR3: TGTGCCAGCAGCGTAGAACCCCAGGAGATCTACGAGCAGTACTTC. Encoded protein: CASSVEPQEIYEQYF.

The chain carries TRBV7-8 and TRBJ1-1, with D possibly TRBD1 on 5 matching bases. The germline V gene encodes CDR1 SGHVS and CDR2 FQNEAQ. V was clipped by 5 bases and J by 6 bases, with 16 bases between them. CDR3 length equals 14 residues. CDR3 loop: CASSLKGQGAEAFF. The CDR3 DNA is TGTGCCAGCAGCCTGAAAGGCCAGGGCGCTGAAGCTTTCTTT.

About this clone itself: Other DNA sequences from this sample encode an identical CDR3 as well. The J gene is TRBJ2-1, the V gene TRBV29-1, with 11 positions matching TRBD2. V was pared by 5 bases and J by 4 bases, with 10 bases of the junction left unmatched. There are 16 residues in the CDR3. Germline-derived CDR1 and CDR2 are SQVTM and ANQGSEA. Written as DNA, the CDR3 is TGCAGCGTTCTATTGACTAGCGGGATCCCTTACAATGAGCAGTTCTTC. Translation: CSVLLTSGIPYNEQFF.

The gene calls are TRBV10-2 and TRBJ1-1; D is unclear. With 2 bases removed from V and 1 base from J, the gap between germline ends came to 2 bases. CDR3 length equals 12 residues. Germline values: CDR1 WSHSY, CDR2 SAAADI. In DNA, the CDR3 is TGCGCCAGCAGTGAGCCGAACACTGAAGCTTTCTTT. Translation: CASSEPNTEAFF.

This clone has only a few counts. The rearrangement joins TRBV6-1 to TRBJ1-2; D is perhaps TRBD1 (5 bases). The CDR3 covers 15 residues. The V end lost 2 bases, the J end lost 2 bases, and 12 bases lay between the germline ends. Per germline, CDR1 MNHNS and CDR2 SASEGT. The CDR3 here is CASSEFQGLNYGYTF. DNA for the CDR3: TGTGCCAGCAGTGAATTCCAGGGACTGAACTATGGCTACACCTTC.

This clone was found once. The rearrangement uses TRBV7-9 and TRBJ2-7; the D gene is possibly TRBD2 (6 bases). The V end was cut by 4 bases, the J end by 7 bases, with 11 bases between. Germline CDR1 reads SEHNR; CDR2 reads FQNEAQ (reference sequence). This CDR3 has 12 amino acids. The CDR3 loop reads CASSSPRGEQYF. The CDR3 DNA reads TGTGCCAGCAGCTCCCCCCGGGGGGAGCAGTACTTC.

The V gene is TRBV1, the J gene TRBJ2-3; the DNA was not compared with TRBD2, the D call given in the table. TRBV1 is reported as a pseudogene. The CDR3 sequence is 16 residues long. In nucleotides, the CDR3 is TGCACCAGCAGCCAAAAAAGGAGCGAGAACACAGATACGCAGTATTTT. Residues: CTSSQKRSENTDTQYF.

J is TRBJ1-1 and V is TRBV5-4; D perhaps matches TRBD1 (6 bases). Germline CDR1 and CDR2: SGHNT and YYREEE (reference sequence). V lost 0 bases and J lost 4, with 16 bases in between. The CDR3 extends over 16 amino acids. CDR3 sequence: CASSLASGAPGTEAFF. The CDR3 DNA reads TGTGCCAGCAGCTTGGCGTCGGGGGCGCCGGGCACTGAAGCTTTCTTT. Full variable domain (outside the CDR3, taken from reference TRBV5-4 and TRBJ1-1): ETGVTQSPTHLIKTRGQQVTLRCSSQSGHNTVSWYQQALGQGPQFIFQYYREEENGRGNFPPRFSGLQFPNYSSELNVNALELDDSALYLCASSLASGAPGTEAFFGQGTRLTVV.

The chain is built from TRBV18 and TRBJ1-1; D gene ambiguous. The CDR3 has 11 residues. Germline loops: CDR1 KGHSH, CDR2 LQKENI. The V end was cut by 5 bases, the J end by 3 bases, with 4 bases between. CDR3 DNA sequence: TGTGCCAGCTCAATGGACACTGAAGCTTTCTTT. Translated, it gives CASSMDTEAFF.

This clone was counted a single time. V usage is TRBV7-2 and J usage is TRBJ2-2; TRBD2 matches at 8 bases. V was pared by 3 bases and J by 3 bases, with 6 bases of the junction left unmatched. The V gene's germline CDR1 is SGHTA and CDR2 FQGNSA. The CDR3 contains 16 residues. The CDR3 spells CASSLGSGADTGELFF. In DNA, the CDR3 is TGTGCCAGCAGCTTGGGTAGCGGGGCGGACACCGGGGAGCTGTTTTTT. Full variable domain (rest looked up from reference TRBV7-2 and TRBJ2-2): GAGVSQSPSNKVTEKGKDVELRCDPISGHTALYWYRQSLGQGLEFLIYFQGNSAPDKSGLPSDRFSAERTGGSVSTLTIQRTQQEDSAVYLCASSLGSGADTGELFFGEGSRLTVL.

The sample holds one count of this clone. The chain couples TRBV5-1 to TRBJ2-3; D call uncertain. Germline loops: CDR1 SGHRS, CDR2 YFSETQ. The CDR3 loop spans 12 amino acids. Trimming shortened V by 6 bases and J by 6 bases, and 11 bases separated the two germline ends. This chain's CDR3 is CASTEDRDTQYF. The CDR3 DNA follows: TGCGCCAGCACGGAAGACCGGGATACGCAGTATTTT. The whole variable domain, filled in from reference TRBV5-1 and TRBJ2-3, reads KAGVTQTPRYLIKTRGQQVTLSCSPISGHRSVSWYQQTPGQGLQFLFEYFSETQRNKGNFPGRFSGRQFSNSRSEMNVSTLELGDSALYLCASTEDRDTQYFGPGTRLTVL.

This clone was counted only a few times. This CDR3 is CASSVDQVPLRAQHF. CDR3 nucleotide sequence: TGTGCCAGCAGCGTAGACCAGGTCCCTCTGAGGGCCCAGCATTTT. This chain uses TRBV9 with TRBJ1-5; D is unclear. The germline CDR1 and CDR2 sequences are SGDLS and YYNGEE. V dropped 0 bases and J dropped 11 bases, with 18 bases sitting between them. The CDR3 loop spans 15 amino acids. Complete variable domain (other parts from reference TRBV9 and TRBJ1-5): DSGVTQTPKHLITATGQRVTLRCSPRSGDLSVYWYQQSLDQGLQFLIQYYNGEERAKGNILERFSAQQFPDLHSELNLSSLELGDSALYFCASSVDQVPLRAQHFGDGTRLSIL.

Concerning this clone itself: The junction departs from the called germline gene at one end, perhaps through a read error. The chain links TRBV5-6 to TRBJ2-7; 9 positions agree with TRBD2. The CDR3 totals 14 residues. Per the germline V gene, CDR1 is SGHDT and CDR2 is YYEEEE. The CDR3: CASSHFSGRFLVNF. CDR3 coding DNA: TGTGCCAGCAGCCACTTTAGCGGGAGATTTTTGGTGAACTTC.

The chain uses TRBV4-2 and TRBJ2-1; 8 bases match TRBD2. This CDR3 spans 15 amino acids. V lost 2 bases and J lost 8; bases outside the gene matches: 8. Per germline, CDR1 LGHNA and CDR2 YNFKEQ. The CDR3 is CASSQRQRESDEQFF. The CDR3 region has the DNA TGTGCCAGCAGCCAAAGGCAGCGGGAGAGCGATGAGCAGTTCTTC.

The V gene is TRBV7-9, the J gene TRBJ2-5; a weak D match, TRBD1 (6 bases). Germline V CDR1 and CDR2: SEHNR, FQNEAQ (reference sequence). V dropped 3 bases and J dropped 5 bases, with 10 bases sitting between them. The CDR3 length is 13 residues. The CDR3 DNA reads TGTGCCAGCAGCTTGGGGGCTGGGGAGACCCAGTACTTC. Its translation: CASSLGAGETQYF.

The chain couples TRBV5-1 to TRBJ2-1; 10 bases align to TRBD1. V was pared by 2 bases and J by 5 bases, with 4 bases of the junction left unmatched. CDR3 size: 15 residues. Germline V lookup: CDR1 SGHRS, CDR2 YFSETQ. The DNA of the CDR3 is TGCGCCAGCAGCTTCCGGACAGGGGGGAACAATGAGCAGTTCTTC. Translated, it gives CASSFRTGGNNEQFF.

The rearrangement joins TRBV12-5 to TRBJ1-1, with D unclear. CDR3 size: 13 residues. Germline CDR1 is LGHNT and CDR2 is FRNRAP. V was trimmed by 5 bases and J by 0 bases, leaving 7 bases between them. In nucleotides, the CDR3 is TGTGCTAGTGGTCGGAATTTGAACACTGAAGCTTTCTTT. Translating gives CASGRNLNTEAFF.

CDR3 in DNA: TGTGCCACCCAAGCGGTCGGCGGTACGCAGTATTTT. Translating gives CATQAVGGTQYF. This rearrangement joins TRBV2 to TRBJ2-3; D might be TRBD2 (5 bases). Trimming left V 10 bases short and J 8 bases short, with 16 bases between. The CDR3 extends over 12 amino acids. The germline V gene has CDR1 SNHLY and CDR2 FYNNEI.

The CDR3 nucleotides are TGCGCCAGCAGCCCGCCGGTAGGGACGAACACCGGGGAGCTGTTTTTT. Encoded protein: CASSPPVGTNTGELFF. The rearrangement links TRBV5-1 to TRBJ2-2; D is unclear. Between the trimmed V and J ends, which lost 4 bases and 0 bases, there was a span of 13 bases. Germline CDR1 reads SGHRS; CDR2 reads YFSETQ. The CDR3 sequence is 16 residues long.

This clone was detected a few times. This sample includes further DNA sequences coding for the same CDR3. This chain links TRBV9 with TRBJ1-1; no firm D call. V lost 0 bases and J lost 5, with 5 bases in between. In germline, CDR1 is SGDLS, CDR2 YYNGEE. The CDR3 spans 12 residues. As DNA, the CDR3 is TGTGCCAGCAGCGTAGTTGGGACTGAAGCTTTCTTT. It specifies CASSVVGTEAFF.

The chain employs TRBV19 and TRBJ1-5; weak D call: TRBD1 (5 bases). Trimming stripped 1 base from V and 4 bases from J, with 11 bases between. The CDR3 contains 15 residues. In germline, CDR1 is LNHDA, CDR2 SQIVND (reference sequence). Here the CDR3 reads CASSIAGQGNQPQHF. As DNA, the CDR3 is TGTGCCAGTAGTATAGCGGGGCAGGGTAATCAGCCCCAGCATTTT.

This clone has only a few counts. This chain links TRBV4-1 with TRBJ1-5, with unresolved D. Trimming stripped 0 bases from V and 4 bases from J, with 10 bases between. CDR3 length: 15 residues. From germline, CDR1 is MGHRA and CDR2 YSYEKL. The CDR3 region has the DNA TGCGCCAGCAGCCAAGAGGGTCGCGGGAATCAGCCCCAGCATTTT. Protein product: CASSQEGRGNQPQHF.